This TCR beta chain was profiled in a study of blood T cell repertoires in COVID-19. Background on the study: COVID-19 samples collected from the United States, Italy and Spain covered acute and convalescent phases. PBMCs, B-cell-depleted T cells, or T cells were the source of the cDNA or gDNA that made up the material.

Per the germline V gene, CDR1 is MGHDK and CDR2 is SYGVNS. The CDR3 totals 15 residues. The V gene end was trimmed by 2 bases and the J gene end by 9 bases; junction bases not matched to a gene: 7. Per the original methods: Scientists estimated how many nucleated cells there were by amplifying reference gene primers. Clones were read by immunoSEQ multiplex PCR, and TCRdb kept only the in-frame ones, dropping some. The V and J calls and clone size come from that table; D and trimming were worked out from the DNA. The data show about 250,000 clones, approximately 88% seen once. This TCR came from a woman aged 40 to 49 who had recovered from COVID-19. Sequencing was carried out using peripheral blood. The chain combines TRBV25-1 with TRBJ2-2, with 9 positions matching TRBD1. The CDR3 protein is CASSEPGQGNRELFF. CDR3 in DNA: TGTGCCAGCAGTGAACCGGGACAGGGTAATCGGGAGCTGTTTTTT. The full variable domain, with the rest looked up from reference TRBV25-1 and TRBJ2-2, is EADIYQTPRYLVIGTGKKITLECSQTMGHDKMYWYQQDPGMELHLIHYSYGVNSTEKGDLSSESTVSRIRTEHFPLTLESARPSHTSQYLCASSEPGQGNRELFFGEGSRLTVL.